The clone carrying this TCR beta chain was recorded a few times. Antigen: not known. The authors spiked synthetic TCR analog templates into each PCR. Method: immunoSEQ multiplex PCR; TCRdb's copy keeps in-frame clones and lacks some. The sample carries some 40,000 clones, about 88% recorded once. This specimen comes from a study of PD-L1 blockade in urothelial cancer. Overall study context: About 85% of the roughly 30 patients were males with bladder-origin urothelial cancer.

Findings of the study overall: Where pretreatment blood TCR clonality fell below the median, better survival was predicted.

Time point in this sample: pretreatment peripheral blood. The source material was PBMCs, sampled around atezolizumab (anti-PD-L1) treatment. The receptor's source is a donor aged 40 or older with urothelial cancer.

CDR3: CASRRVAGGPYEQYF. CDR3 nucleotides: TGTGCCAGCAGAAGAGTAGCGGGAGGGCCCTACGAGCAGTACTTC. The rearrangement joins TRBV27 to TRBJ2-7; 11 positions agree with TRBD2. The CDR3 contains 15 residues. Germline V lookup: CDR1 MNHEY, CDR2 SMNVEV (reference sequence). The J segment lost 2 bases and the V segment lost 6 bases, leaving 6 bases of the junction unmatched.